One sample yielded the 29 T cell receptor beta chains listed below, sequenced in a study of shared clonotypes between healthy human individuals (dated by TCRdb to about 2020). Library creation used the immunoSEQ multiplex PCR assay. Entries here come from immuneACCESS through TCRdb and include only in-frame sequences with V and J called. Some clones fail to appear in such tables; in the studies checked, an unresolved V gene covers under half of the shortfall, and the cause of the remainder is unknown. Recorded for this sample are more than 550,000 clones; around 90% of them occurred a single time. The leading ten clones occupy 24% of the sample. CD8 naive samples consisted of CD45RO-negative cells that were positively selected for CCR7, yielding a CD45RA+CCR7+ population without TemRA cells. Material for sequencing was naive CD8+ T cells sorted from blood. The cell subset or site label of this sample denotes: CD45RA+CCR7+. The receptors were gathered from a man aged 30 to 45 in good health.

The CDR3 DNA reads TGCAGCGCCAGAGGTGGGGGAACCGGGGAGCTGTTTTTT. This encodes CSARGGGTGELFF. The chain joins TRBV29-1 to TRBJ2-2, with D tentatively TRBD1 or TRBD2 (5 bases each). Trimming removed 7 bases at V and 5 bases at J, with 14 bases between. There are 13 residues in the CDR3. The V gene's germline CDR1 is SQVTM and CDR2 ANQGSEA.

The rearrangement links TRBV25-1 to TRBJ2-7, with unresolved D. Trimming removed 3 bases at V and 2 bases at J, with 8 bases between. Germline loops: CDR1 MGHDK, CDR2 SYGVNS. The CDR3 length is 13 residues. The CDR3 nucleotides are TGTGCCAGCAGTGACAGAAGCCCCTACGAGCAGTACTTC. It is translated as CASSDRSPYEQYF.

As DNA, the CDR3 is TGTGCCAGCAGTTTAAGACTAGCGGGTGGGTTAGATTCGACCCAGTACTTC. Residues: CASSLRLAGGLDSTQYF. This sequence joins TRBV28 and TRBJ2-5; the match to TRBD2 covers 10 bases. CDR1 is MDHEN, CDR2 SYDVKM, per germline. Trimming took 2 bases from V and 7 from J; bases not matched to a gene: 13. This CDR3 is built from 17 residues.

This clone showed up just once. The CDR3 region is CASSESWANTGELFF. The CDR3, as DNA: TGCGCCAGCAGTGAGTCATGGGCTAACACCGGGGAGCTGTTTTTT. V usage is TRBV10-1 and J usage is TRBJ2-2; D remains ambiguous. Germline CDR1 reads WNHNN; CDR2 reads SYGVQD (reference sequence). This CDR3 region has 15 residues. With 0 bases removed from V and 2 bases from J, the gap between germline ends came to 7 bases.

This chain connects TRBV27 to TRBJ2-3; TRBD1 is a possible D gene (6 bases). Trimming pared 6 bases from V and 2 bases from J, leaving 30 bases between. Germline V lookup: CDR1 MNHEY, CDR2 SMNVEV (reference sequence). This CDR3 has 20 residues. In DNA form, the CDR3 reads TGTGCCAGCAGGACACAAATCGGGACATCGAGCGAGAGATTCACAGATACGCAGTATTTT. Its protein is CASRTQIGTSSERFTDTQYF.

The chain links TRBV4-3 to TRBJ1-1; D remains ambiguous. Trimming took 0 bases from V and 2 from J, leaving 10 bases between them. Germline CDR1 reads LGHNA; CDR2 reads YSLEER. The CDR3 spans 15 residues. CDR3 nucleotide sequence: TGCGCCAGCAGCCAAGATTCAGGAATAAACACTGAAGCTTTCTTT. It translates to CASSQDSGINTEAFF.

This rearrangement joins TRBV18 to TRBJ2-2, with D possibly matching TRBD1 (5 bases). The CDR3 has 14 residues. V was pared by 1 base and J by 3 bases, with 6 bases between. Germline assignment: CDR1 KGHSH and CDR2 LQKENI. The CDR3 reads CASSPQGYTGELFF. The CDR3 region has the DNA TGTGCCAGCTCACCACAGGGGTACACCGGGGAGCTGTTTTTT.

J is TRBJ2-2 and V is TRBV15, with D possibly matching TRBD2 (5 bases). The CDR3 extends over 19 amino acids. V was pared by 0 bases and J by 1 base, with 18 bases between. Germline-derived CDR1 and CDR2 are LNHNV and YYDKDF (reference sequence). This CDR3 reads CATSRDRRDTRRNTGELFF. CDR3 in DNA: TGTGCCACCAGCAGAGATCGTCGCGATACTAGGCGGAACACCGGGGAGCTGTTTTTT.

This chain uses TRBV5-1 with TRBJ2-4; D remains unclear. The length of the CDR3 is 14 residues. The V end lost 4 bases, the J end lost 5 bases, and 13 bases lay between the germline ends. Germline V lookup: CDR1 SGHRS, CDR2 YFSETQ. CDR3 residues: CASSPASSQNIQYF. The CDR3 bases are TGCGCCAGCAGCCCGGCTAGTTCGCAAAACATTCAGTACTTC.

The CDR3 sequence: CASSTDRVEETQYF. The CDR3 DNA reads TGTGCCAGCAGCACGGACAGGGTGGAAGAGACCCAGTACTTC. The chain uses TRBV7-2 and TRBJ2-5; 8 nucleotides agree with TRBD1. Germline loops: CDR1 SGHTA, CDR2 FQGNSA. The CDR3 sequence is 14 residues long. V shed 5 bases, J shed 3 bases, and the junction held 5 bases outside the gene matches.

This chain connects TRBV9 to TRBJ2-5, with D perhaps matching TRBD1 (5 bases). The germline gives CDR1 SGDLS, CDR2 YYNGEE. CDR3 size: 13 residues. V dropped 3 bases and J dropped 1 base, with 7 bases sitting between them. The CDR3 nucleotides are TGTGCCAGCAGCGAGACAGTCCAAGAGACCCAGTACTTC. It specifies CASSETVQETQYF.

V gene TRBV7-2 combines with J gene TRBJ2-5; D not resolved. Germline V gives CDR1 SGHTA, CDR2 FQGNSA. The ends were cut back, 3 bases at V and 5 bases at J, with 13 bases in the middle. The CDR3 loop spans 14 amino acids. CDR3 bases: TGTGCCAGCAGCTTCGTTCACCTGAGGGAGACCCAGTACTTC. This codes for CASSFVHLRETQYF.

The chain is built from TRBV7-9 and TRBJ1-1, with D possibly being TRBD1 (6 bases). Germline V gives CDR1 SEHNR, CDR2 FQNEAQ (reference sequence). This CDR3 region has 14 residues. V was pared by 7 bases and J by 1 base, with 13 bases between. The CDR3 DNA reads TGTGCCAGCATTACGGGACACTCGAACACTGAAGCTTTCTTT. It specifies CASITGHSNTEAFF.

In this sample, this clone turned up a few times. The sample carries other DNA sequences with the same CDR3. In nucleotides, the CDR3 is TGTGCCAGCAGCCTAGACAGAGGGAACACTGAAGCTTTCTTT. This encodes CASSLDRGNTEAFF. The chain recombines TRBV7-9 with TRBJ1-1, with a possible D match to TRBD1 (5 bases). V was cut by 5 bases and J by 1 base, with 11 bases left in between. The CDR3 length is 14 residues. CDR1 SEHNR and CDR2 FQNEAQ come from the germline V gene (reference sequence).

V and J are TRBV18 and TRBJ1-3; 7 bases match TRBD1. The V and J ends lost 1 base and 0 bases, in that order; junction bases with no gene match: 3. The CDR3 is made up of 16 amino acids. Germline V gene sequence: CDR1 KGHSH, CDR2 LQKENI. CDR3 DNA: TGTGCCAGCTCACCACGGACAGGCTTCTCTGGAAACACCATATATTTT. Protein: CASSPRTGFSGNTIYF.

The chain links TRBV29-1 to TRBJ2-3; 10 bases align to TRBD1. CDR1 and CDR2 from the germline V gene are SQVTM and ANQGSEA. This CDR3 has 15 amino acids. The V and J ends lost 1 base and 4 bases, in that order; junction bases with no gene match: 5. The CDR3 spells CSVEVGDRGADTQYF. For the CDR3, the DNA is TGCAGCGTTGAAGTAGGGGACAGGGGAGCAGATACGCAGTATTTT.

The CDR3 protein is CASSLNGVPDYGYTF. CDR3 DNA sequence: TGTGCCAGCAGCTTAAATGGGGTACCGGACTATGGCTACACCTTC. The V and J genes are TRBV7-9 and TRBJ1-2; D is unresolved. The CDR3 runs to 15 residues. Germline V gives CDR1 SEHNR, CDR2 FQNEAQ (reference sequence). Trimming left V 2 bases short and J 3 bases short, with 13 bases between.

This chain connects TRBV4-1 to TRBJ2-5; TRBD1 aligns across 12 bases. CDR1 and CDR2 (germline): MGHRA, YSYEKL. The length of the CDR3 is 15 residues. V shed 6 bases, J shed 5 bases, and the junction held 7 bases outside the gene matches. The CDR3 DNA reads TGCGCCAGCAGTCCCGGGACAGGGGGCGAGGAGACCCAGTACTTC. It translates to CASSPGTGGEETQYF.

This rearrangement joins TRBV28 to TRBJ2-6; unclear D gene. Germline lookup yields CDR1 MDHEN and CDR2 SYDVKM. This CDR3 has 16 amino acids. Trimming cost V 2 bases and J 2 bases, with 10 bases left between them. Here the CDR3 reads CASSLGLGTGANVLTF. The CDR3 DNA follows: TGTGCCAGCAGTTTAGGCTTGGGGACTGGGGCCAACGTCCTGACTTTC. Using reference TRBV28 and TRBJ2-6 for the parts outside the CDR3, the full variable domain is DVKVTQSSRYLVKRTGEKVFLECVQDMDHENMFWYRQDPGLGLRLIYFSYDVKMKEKGDIPEGYSVSREKKERFSLILESASTNQTSMYLCASSLGLGTGANVLTFGAGSRLTVL.

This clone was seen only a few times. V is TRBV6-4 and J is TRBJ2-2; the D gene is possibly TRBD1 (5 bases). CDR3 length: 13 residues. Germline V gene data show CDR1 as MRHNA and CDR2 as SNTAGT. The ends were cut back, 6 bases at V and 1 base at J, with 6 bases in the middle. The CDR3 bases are TGTGCCAGCAGGGACAAGAACACCGGGGAGCTGTTTTTT. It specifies CASRDKNTGELFF.

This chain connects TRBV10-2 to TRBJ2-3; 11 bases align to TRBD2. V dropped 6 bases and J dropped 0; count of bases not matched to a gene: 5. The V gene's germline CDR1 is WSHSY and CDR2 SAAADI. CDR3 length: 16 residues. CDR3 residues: CASSEGTSGSTDTQYF. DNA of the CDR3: TGCGCCAGCAGCGAGGGGACTAGCGGTAGCACAGATACGCAGTATTTT.

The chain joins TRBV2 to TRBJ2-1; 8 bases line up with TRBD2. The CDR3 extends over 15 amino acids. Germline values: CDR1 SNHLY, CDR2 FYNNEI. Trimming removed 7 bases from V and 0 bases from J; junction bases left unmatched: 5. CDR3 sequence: CASTEGTSSYNEQFF. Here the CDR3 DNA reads TGTGCCAGCACCGAAGGGACTAGCTCCTACAATGAGCAGTTCTTC.

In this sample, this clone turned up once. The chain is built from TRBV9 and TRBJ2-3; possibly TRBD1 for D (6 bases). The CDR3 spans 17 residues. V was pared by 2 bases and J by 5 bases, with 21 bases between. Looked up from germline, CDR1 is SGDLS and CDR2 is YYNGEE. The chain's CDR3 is CASSVGEISRGIDTQYF. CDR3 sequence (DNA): TGTGCCAGCAGCGTTGGGGAAATTTCCAGGGGAATAGATACGCAGTATTTT.

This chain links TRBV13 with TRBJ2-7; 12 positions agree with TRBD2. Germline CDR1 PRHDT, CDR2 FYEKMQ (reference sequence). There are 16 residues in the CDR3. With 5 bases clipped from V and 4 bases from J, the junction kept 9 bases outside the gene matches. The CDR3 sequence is CASSLAGLAGKYEQYF. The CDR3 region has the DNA TGTGCCAGCAGCCTCGCCGGACTAGCGGGAAAGTACGAGCAGTACTTC.

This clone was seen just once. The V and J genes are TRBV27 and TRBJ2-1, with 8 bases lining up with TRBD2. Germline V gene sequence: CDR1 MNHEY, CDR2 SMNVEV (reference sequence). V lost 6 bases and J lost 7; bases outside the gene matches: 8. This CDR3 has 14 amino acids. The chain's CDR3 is CASRVSGIRNEQFF. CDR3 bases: TGTGCCAGCAGGGTTAGCGGGATCAGAAATGAGCAGTTCTTC.

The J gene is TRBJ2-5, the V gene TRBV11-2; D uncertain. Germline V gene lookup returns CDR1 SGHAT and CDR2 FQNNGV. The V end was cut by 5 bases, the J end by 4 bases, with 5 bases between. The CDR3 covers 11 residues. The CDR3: CASSHIETQYF. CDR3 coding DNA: TGTGCCAGCAGCCACATAGAGACCCAGTACTTC.

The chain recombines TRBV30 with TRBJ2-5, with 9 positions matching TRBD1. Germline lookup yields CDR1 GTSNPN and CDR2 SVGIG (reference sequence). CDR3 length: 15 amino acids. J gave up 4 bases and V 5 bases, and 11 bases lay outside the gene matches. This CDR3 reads CAWSSGQGFGETQYF. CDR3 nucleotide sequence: TGTGCCTGGTCCTCGGGACAGGGATTTGGAGAGACCCAGTACTTC. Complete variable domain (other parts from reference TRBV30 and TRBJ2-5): SQTIHQWPATLVQPVGSPLSLECTVEGTSNPNLYWYRQAAGRGLQLLFYSVGIGQISSEVPQNLSASRPQDRQFILSSKKLLLSDSGFYLCAWSSGQGFGETQYFGPGTRLLVL.

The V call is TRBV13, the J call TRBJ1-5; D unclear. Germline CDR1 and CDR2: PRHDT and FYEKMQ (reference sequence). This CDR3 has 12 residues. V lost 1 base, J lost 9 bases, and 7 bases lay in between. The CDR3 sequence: CASSLAGGPQHF. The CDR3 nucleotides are TGTGCCAGCAGCTTAGCCGGCGGGCCCCAGCATTTT.

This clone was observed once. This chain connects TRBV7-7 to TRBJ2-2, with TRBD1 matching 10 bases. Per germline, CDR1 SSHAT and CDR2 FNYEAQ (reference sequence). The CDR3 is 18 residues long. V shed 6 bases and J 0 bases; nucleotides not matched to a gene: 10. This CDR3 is CASSSGTGDLSNTGELFF. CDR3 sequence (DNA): TGTGCCAGCAGTTCCGGGACAGGGGACCTATCGAACACCGGGGAGCTGTTTTTT. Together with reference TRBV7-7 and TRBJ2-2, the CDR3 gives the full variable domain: GAGVSQSPRYKVTKRGQDVTLRCDPISSHATLYWYQQALGQGPEFLTYFNYEAQPDKSGLPSDRFSAERPEGSISTLTIQRTEQRDSAMYRCASSSGTGDLSNTGELFFGEGSRLTVL.